This TCR beta chain appears in the sequencing data of a study of blood T cell repertoires in COVID-19. The data were produced by immunoSEQ multiplex PCR, yet TCRdb's version contains in-frame clones alone and is incomplete. The sample has roughly 200,000 clones, roughly 78% seen once. With 8 bases removed from V and 4 bases from J, the gap between germline ends came to 12 bases. CDR1 and CDR2 (germline): MDHEN, SYDVKM. This CDR3 has 14 amino acids. The source material was peripheral blood. The TCR sequence derives from a woman of 80 years or more with active or convalescent COVID-19. The chain recombines TRBV28 with TRBJ2-6, with unresolved D. The CDR3 DNA sequence: TGTGCCAGCCATGGCATTATGGGGGCCAACGTCCTGACTTTC. It codes for CASHGIMGANVLTF. Full variable domain (missing parts from reference TRBV28 and TRBJ2-6): DVKVTQSSRYLVKRTGEKVFLECVQDMDHENMFWYRQDPGLGLRLIYFSYDVKMKEKGDIPEGYSVSREKKERFSLILESASTNQTSMYLCASHGIMGANVLTFGAGSRLTVL.